This entry lists 21 T cell receptor beta chains sequenced from one sample in a study of T cell repertoires in cytomegalovirus infection. One entry per CDR3 protein results from TCRdb running MiXCR on the reads. The sample shows hundreds of thousands of distinct CDR3 sequences, roughly 30% of them seen only once. Sequencing was performed on PBMCs. The receptor source for this set is a human donor in good health (CMV status not recorded). Some clones in this sample may be carry-over from other donors' samples.

Comment on this clonotype: A read error is possible here, since a much larger clone lies one base away. This CDR3 reads CASRLASVSNQPQHF. CDR3 DNA sequence: TGTGCCAGCAGATTAGCGTCAGTTAGCAATCAGCCCCAGCATTTT. The genes are TRBV7-8 and TRBJ1-5, with D unclear. CDR1 SGHVS and CDR2 FQNEAQ come from the germline V gene. The length of the CDR3 is 15 residues.

This chain connects TRBV24-1 to TRBJ2-3, with 8 bases lining up with TRBD1. The junction had 2 bases not matched to a gene; V was cut back by 7 bases and J by 0 bases. CDR1 and CDR2 (germline): KGHDR, SFDVKD. The CDR3 is 14 residues long. The CDR3 DNA is TGTGCCACCAGAGGACAGGGCAGCACAGATACGCAGTATTTT. Residues: CATRGQGSTDTQYF.

This clonotype has just a few counts. CDR3 residues: CAISESGIANSPLHF. The CDR3 nucleotides are TGTGCCATCAGTGAGTCGGGAATCGCGAATTCACCCCTCCACTTT. V usage is TRBV10-3 and J usage is TRBJ1-6; D not certain. V shed 0 bases and J shed 7 bases, with 10 bases lying between them. Germline CDR1 is ENHRY and CDR2 is SYGVKD. This CDR3 comprises 15 residues.

This chain connects TRBV24-1 to TRBJ1-5; D is possibly TRBD1 (6 bases). The germline V gene has CDR1 KGHDR and CDR2 SFDVKD. The CDR3 is made up of 15 amino acids. The V end was cut by 7 bases, the J end by 1 base, with 13 bases between. Here the CDR3 reads CATSEQGLSNQPQHF. CDR3 nucleotide sequence: TGTGCCACCAGCGAGCAGGGGTTGAGCAATCAGCCCCAGCATTTT.

The chain carries TRBV7-9 and TRBJ1-4, with D unclear. The V end lost 1 base, the J end lost 0 bases, and 6 bases lay between the germline ends. This CDR3 comprises 15 residues. The germline V gene has CDR1 SEHNR and CDR2 FQNEAQ (reference sequence). The CDR3 region is CASSLGVATNEKLFF. The CDR3 nucleotides are TGTGCCAGCAGCTTAGGAGTAGCAACTAATGAAAAACTGTTTTTT.

The V and J genes are TRBV30 and TRBJ1-1; D is unresolved. V was cut by 2 bases and J by 2 bases, with 9 bases left in between. The CDR3 contains 13 residues. Germline V gene lookup returns CDR1 GTSNPN and CDR2 SVGIG (reference sequence). CDR3 in DNA: TGTGCCTGGAGTCTCAGAGATAACACTGAAGCTTTCTTT. It is translated as CAWSLRDNTEAFF. The whole variable domain, filled in from reference TRBV30 and TRBJ1-1, reads SQTIHQWPATLVQPVGSPLSLECTVEGTSNPNLYWYRQAAGRGLQLLFYSVGIGQISSEVPQNLSASRPQDRQFILSSKKLLLSDSGFYLCAWSLRDNTEAFFGQGTRLTVV.

Note on this clonotype: Likely a read error: the CDR3 ends without its conserved phenylalanine or tryptophan. V and J are TRBV10-3 and TRBJ2-7; tentatively, D is TRBD1 or TRBD2 (6 bases each). Per germline, CDR1 ENHRY and CDR2 SYGVKD. Trimming cost V 6 bases and J 6 bases, with 21 bases left between them. The CDR3 loop spans 15 amino acids. The DNA of the CDR3 is TGTGCCATCAGGGGGGGCCTTAGGGGCGGCACCGAGCAGTACTTA. Its protein product is CAIRGGLRGGTEQYL.

The sample holds many counts of this clonotype. The V and J genes are TRBV7-2 and TRBJ2-5; a possible D gene is TRBD2 (6 bases). From germline, CDR1 is SGHTA and CDR2 FQGNSA. V was shortened by 1 base and J by 5 bases, with 8 bases between the two germline ends. There are 13 residues in the CDR3. CDR3 sequence reads: CASSLGLAETQYF. DNA for the CDR3: TGTGCCAGCAGCTTAGGTCTAGCGGAGACCCAGTACTTC.

The V and J genes are TRBV20-1 and TRBJ2-1; D remains ambiguous. Trimming pared 0 bases from V and 9 bases from J, leaving 15 bases between. CDR3 length: 14 amino acids. Germline CDR1 DFQATT, CDR2 SNEGSKA (reference sequence). The CDR3 is CSARDWGSTAEQFF. As DNA, the CDR3 is TGCAGTGCTAGAGATTGGGGTAGTACGGCTGAGCAGTTCTTC.

The chain is built from TRBV15 and TRBJ2-3; TRBD2 aligns across 7 bases. The length of the CDR3 is 12 residues. CDR1 is LNHNV and CDR2 is YYDKDF in the germline V gene (reference sequence). V was pared by 5 bases and J by 5 bases, with 1 base of the junction left unmatched. The DNA for the CDR3 is TGTGCCACCAGCGGGGGGGGAGATACGCAGTATTTT. It is translated as CATSGGGDTQYF.

In this sample, this clonotype turned up a few times. This chain joins TRBV2 and TRBJ1-2; 10 bases agree with TRBD1. From germline, CDR1 is SNHLY and CDR2 FYNNEI. With 6 bases clipped from V and 6 bases from J, the junction kept 7 bases outside the gene matches. CDR3 length equals 14 residues. Here the CDR3 reads CASRGGQGRNGYTF. Here the CDR3 DNA reads TGTGCCAGCAGGGGGGGACAGGGGCGGAATGGCTACACCTTC.

The chain recombines TRBV6-6 with TRBJ1-4, with D possibly being TRBD1 (5 bases). In germline, CDR1 is MNHNY, CDR2 SVGAGI (reference sequence). This CDR3 is 13 amino acids long. V lost 8 bases to trimming and J lost 8 bases, with 15 bases between them. This CDR3 reads CASEGTLGEKLFF. Written as DNA, the CDR3 is TGTGCCAGCGAGGGGACGTTAGGAGAAAAACTGTTTTTT.

The chain carries TRBV6-2 or TRBV6-3 and TRBJ2-3; D possibly corresponds to TRBD1 (6 bases). Per germline, CDR1 MNHEY and CDR2 SVGEGT. V lost 6 bases and J 9 bases, leaving 10 bases between the germline ends. The CDR3 totals 11 residues. The CDR3 bases are TGTGCCAGCAGCCCGAGGGGGACGCAGTATTTT. It translates to CASSPRGTQYF.

The chain uses TRBV7-2 and TRBJ1-6; 8 positions match TRBD1. V trimming: 5 bases; J trimming: 16 bases; junction bases outside the gene matches: 19. The CDR3 contains 16 residues. CDR1 is SGHTA and CDR2 is FQGNSA in the germline V gene. The CDR3 loop is CASSPQNLKTGVVLHF. The CDR3 nucleotides read TGTGCCAGCAGCCCCCAAAACCTCAAGACAGGGGTGGTACTCCACTTT.

The V and J genes are TRBV20-1 and TRBJ1-6, with D uncertain. Germline lookup yields CDR1 DFQATT and CDR2 SNEGSKA (reference sequence). V dropped 0 bases and J dropped 5 bases, with 14 bases sitting between them. The CDR3 is 16 amino acids. CDR3 DNA sequence: TGCAGTGCTAGAGATCTAGTCAGGTCGGATAATTCACCCCTCCACTTT. Amino acids: CSARDLVRSDNSPLHF.

At least ten counts were recorded for this clonotype. V gene TRBV6-1 combines with J gene TRBJ1-2; TRBD1 matches at 7 bases. The trim removed 4 bases at V and 4 bases at J, leaving 9 bases unmatched. There are 15 residues in the CDR3. Germline-derived CDR1 and CDR2 are MNHNS and SASEGT. The CDR3 region is CASSGDDRAAYGYTF. CDR3 sequence (DNA): TGTGCCAGCAGTGGGGACGACAGGGCGGCCTATGGCTACACCTTC.

This clonotype was seen a few times. The rearrangement uses TRBV6-5 and TRBJ2-7; TRBD1 agrees at 7 bases. With V trimmed by 6 bases and J by 7 bases, 9 bases remained unmatched. The CDR3 spans 13 residues. CDR1 is MNHEY, CDR2 SVGAGI, per germline. CDR3 loop: CASRRQGVEEQYF. DNA for the CDR3: TGTGCCAGCAGACGACAGGGTGTTGAAGAGCAGTACTTC.

The chain joins TRBV5-6 to TRBJ2-1; 9 bases agree with TRBD1. The CDR3 covers 15 residues. V trimming: 6 bases; J trimming: 4 bases; junction bases outside the gene matches: 8. Germline V gene sequence: CDR1 SGHDT, CDR2 YYEEEE. The CDR3 DNA reads as TGTGCCAGCATCAAACAGGGGGCGCGGTACAATGAGCAGTTCTTC. It encodes CASIKQGARYNEQFF.

This chain links TRBV20-1 with TRBJ2-7, with a possible D match to TRBD2 (7 bases). V shed 0 bases and J shed 2 bases, with 23 bases lying between them. The CDR3 runs to 18 residues. Looked up from germline, CDR1 is DFQATT and CDR2 is SNEGSKA (reference sequence). CDR3 DNA sequence: TGCAGTGCTAGAGATTCGGCCGCCGGGGGGCTATTCCCCTACGAGCAGTACTTC. Translation gives CSARDSAAGGLFPYEQYF.

Many counts were recorded for this clonotype. The V call is TRBV10-3, the J call TRBJ1-5; possible D gene TRBD1, 6 bases. V lost 5 bases to trimming and J lost 7 bases, with 12 bases between them. Germline loops: CDR1 ENHRY, CDR2 SYGVKD. This CDR3 has 13 residues. For the CDR3, the DNA is TGTGCCATCAGTCAGGGGTTAGAGCAGCCCCAGCATTTT. Translation: CAISQGLEQPQHF.

This clonotype was detected only a few times. The chain employs TRBV6-1 and TRBJ2-3; TRBD2 agrees at 10 bases. Trimming cost V 4 bases and J 1 base; bases outside gene matches: 8. The germline CDR1 and CDR2 sequences are MNHNS and SASEGT. CDR3 size: 17 residues. CDR3 bases: TGTGCCAGCAGTGTTAGTAGCGGGGGGCCCCGCACAGATACGCAGTATTTT. Translating gives CASSVSSGGPRTDTQYF.